The 3 T cell receptor beta chains below come from one sample, sequenced in a study of blood T cell repertoires in COVID-19. Assay used: immunoSEQ multiplex PCR; TCRdb lists only in-frame clones, some missing. The sample yields about 100,000 clones, approximately 87% seen once. The sequenced sample consisted of peripheral blood. These receptors were collected from a human donor in a cohort sampled during active COVID-19.

The CDR3 region has the DNA TGTGCCAGCAGTGAAATACAGGGGGCCAATGGCTACACCTTC. It codes for CASSEIQGANGYTF. The gene calls are TRBV2 and TRBJ1-2; TRBD1 matches at 9 bases. This CDR3 has 14 residues. Germline assignment: CDR1 SNHLY and CDR2 FYNNEI. V was clipped by 2 bases and J by 6 bases; unmatched bases: 4.

This clone was seen a few times. This chain connects TRBV2 to TRBJ2-7; no firm D call. The CDR3 contains 13 residues. Germline CDR1 is SNHLY and CDR2 is FYNNEI. Trimming stripped 8 bases from V and 2 bases from J, with 13 bases between. This CDR3 is CASGGVGAYEQYF. The CDR3 nucleotides read TGTGCCAGCGGTGGGGTAGGAGCCTACGAGCAGTACTTC.

This chain uses TRBV5-5 with TRBJ2-7; TRBD1 matches at 8 bases. CDR1 and CDR2 from the germline V gene are SGHKS and YYEKEE (reference sequence). The CDR3 spans 15 residues. V lost 0 bases to trimming and J lost 3 bases; unmatched junction nucleotides: 5. CDR3: CASSLARTGNYEQYF. DNA for the CDR3: TGTGCCAGCAGCTTGGCTCGGACAGGGAACTACGAGCAGTACTTC. Drawing the rest from reference TRBV5-5 and TRBJ2-7, the complete variable domain is DAGVTQSPTHLIKTRGQQVTLRCSPISGHKSVSWYQQVLGQGPQFIFQYYEKEERGRGNFPDRFSARQFPNYSSELNVNALLLGDSALYLCASSLARTGNYEQYFGPGTRLTVT.